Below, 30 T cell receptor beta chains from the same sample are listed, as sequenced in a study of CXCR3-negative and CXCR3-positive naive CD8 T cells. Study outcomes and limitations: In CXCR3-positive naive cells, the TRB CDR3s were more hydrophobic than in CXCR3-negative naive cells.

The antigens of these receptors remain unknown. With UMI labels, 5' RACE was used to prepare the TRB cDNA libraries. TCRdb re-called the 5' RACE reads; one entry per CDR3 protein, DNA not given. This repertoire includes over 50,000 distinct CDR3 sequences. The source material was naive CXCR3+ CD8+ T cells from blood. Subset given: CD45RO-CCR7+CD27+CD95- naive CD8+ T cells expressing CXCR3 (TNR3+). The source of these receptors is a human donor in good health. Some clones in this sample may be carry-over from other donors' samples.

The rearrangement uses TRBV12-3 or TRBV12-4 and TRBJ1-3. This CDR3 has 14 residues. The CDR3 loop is CASSLAGLQVTIYF.

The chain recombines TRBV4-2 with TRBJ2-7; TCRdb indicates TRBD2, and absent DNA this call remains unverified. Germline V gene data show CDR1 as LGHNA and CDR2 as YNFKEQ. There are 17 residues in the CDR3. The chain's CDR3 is CASSRTPLAGLVPEQYF.

The CDR3 loop is CSARDVGEALNTEAFF. V usage is TRBV20-1 and J usage is TRBJ1-1. The CDR3 sequence is 16 residues long. Per germline, CDR1 DFQATT and CDR2 SNEGSKA (reference sequence).

CDR3 region: CASSIVASYNEQFF. V and J are TRBV19 and TRBJ2-1. Germline CDR1 and CDR2: LNHDA and SQIVND (reference sequence). The CDR3 covers 14 residues.

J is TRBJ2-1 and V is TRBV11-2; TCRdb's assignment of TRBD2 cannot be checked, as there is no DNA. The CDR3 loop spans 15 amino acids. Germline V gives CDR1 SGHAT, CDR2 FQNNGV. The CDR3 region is CASIMSGSLGNEQFF.

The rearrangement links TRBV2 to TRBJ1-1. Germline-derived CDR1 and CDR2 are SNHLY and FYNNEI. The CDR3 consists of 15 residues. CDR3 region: CASSEYRGTRTEAFF.

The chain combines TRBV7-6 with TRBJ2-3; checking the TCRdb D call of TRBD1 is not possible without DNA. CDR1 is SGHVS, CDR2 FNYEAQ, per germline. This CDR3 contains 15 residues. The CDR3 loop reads CASSWDANEADTQYF. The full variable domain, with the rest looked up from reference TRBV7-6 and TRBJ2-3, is GAGVSQSPRYKVTKRGQDVALRCDPISGHVSLYWYRQALGQGPEFLTYFNYEAQQDKSGLPNDRFSAERPEGSISTLTIQRTEQRDSAMYRCASSWDANEADTQYFGPGTRLTVL.

The CDR3 protein is CASSQDSGPFSTDTQYF. V is TRBV4-3 and J is TRBJ2-3; the TRBD1 assignment by TCRdb is unverifiable without DNA. Germline V gene data show CDR1 as LGHNA and CDR2 as YSLEER. CDR3 size: 17 residues.

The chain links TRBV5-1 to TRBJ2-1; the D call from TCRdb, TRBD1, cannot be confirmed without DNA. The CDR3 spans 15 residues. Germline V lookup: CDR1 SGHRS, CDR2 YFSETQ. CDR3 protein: CASSLPGQGRNEQFF.

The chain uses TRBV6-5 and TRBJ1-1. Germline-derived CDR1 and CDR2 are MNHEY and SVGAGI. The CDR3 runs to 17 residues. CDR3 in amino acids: CASRTGLGTYGDSEAFF.

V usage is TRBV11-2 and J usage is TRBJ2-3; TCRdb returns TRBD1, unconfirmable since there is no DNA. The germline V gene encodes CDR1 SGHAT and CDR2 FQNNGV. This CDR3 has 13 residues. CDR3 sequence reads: CASSHLSGTGQYF.

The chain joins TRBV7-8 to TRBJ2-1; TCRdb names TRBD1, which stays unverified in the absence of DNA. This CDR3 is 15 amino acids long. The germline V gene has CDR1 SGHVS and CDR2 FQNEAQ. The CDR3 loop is CASSPPGILYNEQFF.

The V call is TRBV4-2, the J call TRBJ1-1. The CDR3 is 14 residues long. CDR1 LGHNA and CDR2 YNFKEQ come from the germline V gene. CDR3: CASSLALQFTEAFF.

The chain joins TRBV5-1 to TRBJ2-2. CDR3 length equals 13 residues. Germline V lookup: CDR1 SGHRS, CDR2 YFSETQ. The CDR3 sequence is CASSLIIPGELFF.

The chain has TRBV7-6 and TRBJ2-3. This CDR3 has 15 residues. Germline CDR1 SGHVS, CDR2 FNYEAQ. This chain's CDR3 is CASSPDLRLTDTQYF.

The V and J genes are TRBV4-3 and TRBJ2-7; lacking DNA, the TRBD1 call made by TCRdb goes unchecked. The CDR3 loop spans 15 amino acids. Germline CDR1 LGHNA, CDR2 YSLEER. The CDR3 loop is CASSQTGTASYEQYF.

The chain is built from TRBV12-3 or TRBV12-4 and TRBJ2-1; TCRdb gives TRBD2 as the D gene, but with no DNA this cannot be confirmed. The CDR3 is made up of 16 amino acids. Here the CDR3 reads CASSLKTSGWYNEQFF.

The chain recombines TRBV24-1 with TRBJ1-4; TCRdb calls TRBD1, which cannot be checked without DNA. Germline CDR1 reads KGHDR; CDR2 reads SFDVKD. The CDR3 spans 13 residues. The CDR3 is CATSDLNLGQLFF.

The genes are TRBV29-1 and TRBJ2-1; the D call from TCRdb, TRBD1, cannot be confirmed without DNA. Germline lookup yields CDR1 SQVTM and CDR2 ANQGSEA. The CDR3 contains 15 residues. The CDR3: CSVLLRDRRNNEQFF.

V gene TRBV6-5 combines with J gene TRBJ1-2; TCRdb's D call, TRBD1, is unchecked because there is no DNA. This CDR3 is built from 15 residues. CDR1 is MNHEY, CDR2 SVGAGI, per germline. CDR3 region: CASSQGQDFNYGYTF.

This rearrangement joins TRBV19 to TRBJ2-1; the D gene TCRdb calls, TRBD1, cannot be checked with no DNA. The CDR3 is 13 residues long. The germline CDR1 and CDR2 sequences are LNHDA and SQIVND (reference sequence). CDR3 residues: CASTGQGYNEQFF.

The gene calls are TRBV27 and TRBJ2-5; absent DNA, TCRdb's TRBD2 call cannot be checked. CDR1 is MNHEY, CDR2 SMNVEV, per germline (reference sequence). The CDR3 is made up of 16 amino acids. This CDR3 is CASSEISGTNQETQYF.

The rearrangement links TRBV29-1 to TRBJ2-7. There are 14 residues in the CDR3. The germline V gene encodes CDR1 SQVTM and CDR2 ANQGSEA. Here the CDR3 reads CSPEWAVISYEQYF.

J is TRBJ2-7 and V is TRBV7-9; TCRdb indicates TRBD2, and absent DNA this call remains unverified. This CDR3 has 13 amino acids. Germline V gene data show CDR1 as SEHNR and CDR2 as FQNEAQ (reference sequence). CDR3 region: CASSPTGSLEQYF.

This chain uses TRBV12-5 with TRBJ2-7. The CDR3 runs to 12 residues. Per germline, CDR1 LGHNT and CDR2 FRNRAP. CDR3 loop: CASGFFVYEQYF.

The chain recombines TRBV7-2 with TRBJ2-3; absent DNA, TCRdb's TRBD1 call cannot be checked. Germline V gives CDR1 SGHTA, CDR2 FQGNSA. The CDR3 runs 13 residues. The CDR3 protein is CASRPTASPTQYF.

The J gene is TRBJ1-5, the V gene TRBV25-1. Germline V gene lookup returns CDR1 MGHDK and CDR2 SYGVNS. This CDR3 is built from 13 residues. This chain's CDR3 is CASSELGLTPQHF.

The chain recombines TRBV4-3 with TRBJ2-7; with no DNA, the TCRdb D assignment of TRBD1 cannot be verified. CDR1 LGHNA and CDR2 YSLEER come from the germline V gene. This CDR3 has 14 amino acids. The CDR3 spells CASSQAGGTYEQYF.

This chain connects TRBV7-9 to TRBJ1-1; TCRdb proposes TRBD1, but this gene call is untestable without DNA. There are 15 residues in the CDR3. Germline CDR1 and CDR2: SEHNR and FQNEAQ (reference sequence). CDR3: CASSQMDRGGTEALF.

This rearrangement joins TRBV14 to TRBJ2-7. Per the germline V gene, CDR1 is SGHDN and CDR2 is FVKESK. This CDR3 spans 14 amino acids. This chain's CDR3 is CASSQVSGTYEQYF.